This TCR beta chain is drawn from a study of cytomegalovirus exposure and HLA in healthy donors. Across the whole study: About 85 million unique TCR sequences came from HLA-typed donors in an early release.

On this clone itself: The target antigen is unknown.

Points from the study as a whole: The authors later found TCR association rates varying by HLA locus, with DRB1 most and HLA-C fewest. Most observed TCR sequences were rare, whereas some public TCRs were detected in many donors.

Use of 60 Vbeta and 13 Jbeta primers characterized the PCR. Some clones are missing from TCRdb's copy, which holds only in-frame ones; the method was immunoSEQ multiplex PCR. Of about 80,000 clones in the sample, approximately 66% are singletons; the top ten hold about 4.2%. Germline values: CDR1 SQVTM, CDR2 ANQGSEA. Germline trimming cut 4 bases from V and 7 bases from J; bases unmatched to any gene: 6. CDR3 length: 12 amino acids. The chain uses TRBV29-1 and TRBJ1-1, with TRBD1 identical over 7 bases. This sequence originates from a male donor in good health and CMV-seropositive. The sequencing sample was made of PBMCs. CDR3 in amino acids: CSVAGGGDEAFF. In DNA form, the CDR3 reads TGCAGCGTTGCAGGGGGTGGAGATGAAGCTTTCTTT.